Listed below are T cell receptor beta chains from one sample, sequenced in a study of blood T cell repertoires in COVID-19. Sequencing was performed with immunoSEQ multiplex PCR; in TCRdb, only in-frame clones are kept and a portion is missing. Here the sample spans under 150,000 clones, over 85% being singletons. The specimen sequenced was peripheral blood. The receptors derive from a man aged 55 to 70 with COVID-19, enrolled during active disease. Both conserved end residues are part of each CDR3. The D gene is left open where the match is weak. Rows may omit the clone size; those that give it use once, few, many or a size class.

CDR3aa: CASSLPRERQPQHF; CDR3nt: TGCGCCAGCAGCCTCCCTAGGGAGCGGCAGCCCCAGCATTTT; abundance: .; d_gene: .; v_gene: TRBV4-1; j_gene: TRBJ1-5
CDR3aa: CATSRGQVNEQFF; CDR3nt: TGTGCCACCAGCAGGGGACAGGTAAATGAGCAGTTCTTC; abundance: .; d_gene: TRBD1; v_gene: TRBV15; j_gene: TRBJ2-1
CDR3aa: CASSLDSTFSTDTQYF; CDR3nt: TGTGCCAGCAGCTTAGATAGCACTTTTAGCACAGATACGCAGTATTTT; abundance: .; d_gene: .; v_gene: TRBV11-2; j_gene: TRBJ2-3
CDR3aa: CASSGTSGSYEQYF; CDR3nt: TGTGCCAGCAGTGGGACTAGCGGGAGCTACGAGCAGTACTTC; abundance: .; d_gene: TRBD2; v_gene: TRBV27; j_gene: TRBJ2-7
CDR3aa: CATSTGPYNEQFF; CDR3nt: TGTGCCACCAGCACAGGCCCCTACAATGAGCAGTTCTTC; abundance: .; d_gene: .; v_gene: TRBV15; j_gene: TRBJ2-1
CDR3aa: CATSGGFGGYTF; CDR3nt: TGTGCCACCAGCGGCGGTTTTGGTGGCTACACCTTC; abundance: few; d_gene: .; v_gene: TRBV15; j_gene: TRBJ1-2
CDR3aa: CAINGGRGELFF; CDR3nt: TGTGCCATCAACGGGGGAAGGGGGGAGCTGTTTTTT; abundance: .; d_gene: .; v_gene: TRBV10-3; j_gene: TRBJ2-2
CDR3aa: CASSPTGGTDTQYF; CDR3nt: TGTGCCAGCTCACCGACAGGGGGCACAGATACGCAGTATTTT; abundance: .; d_gene: TRBD1; v_gene: TRBV18; j_gene: TRBJ2-3
CDR3aa: CASSSDQPQHF; CDR3nt: TGTGCCAGCAGTTCGGATCAGCCCCAGCATTTT; abundance: .; d_gene: .; v_gene: TRBV6-6; j_gene: TRBJ1-5
CDR3aa: CASSGDRGRGYTF; CDR3nt: TGTGCCAGCAGCGGGGACAGGGGGCGTGGCTACACCTTC; abundance: .; d_gene: TRBD1; v_gene: TRBV6-2/TRBV6-3; j_gene: TRBJ1-2
CDR3aa: CASSLVGGTTDTQYF; CDR3nt: TGTGCCAGCAGCTTAGTGGGGGGAACCACAGATACGCAGTATTTT; abundance: .; d_gene: .; v_gene: TRBV7-9; j_gene: TRBJ2-3
CDR3aa: CASSPTGTTDTQYF; CDR3nt: TGCGCCAGCAGCCCTACAGGGACCACAGATACGCAGTATTTT; abundance: .; d_gene: .; v_gene: TRBV5-1; j_gene: TRBJ2-3
CDR3aa: CASSNTGVNAEAFF; CDR3nt: TGTGCCAGCAGCAACACAGGGGTTAATGCTGAAGCTTTCTTT; abundance: .; d_gene: TRBD1; v_gene: TRBV5-4; j_gene: TRBJ1-1
CDR3aa: CASSVDRDNEQYF; CDR3nt: TGTGCCAGCAGTGTGGACAGGGATAACGAGCAGTACTTC; abundance: .; d_gene: TRBD1; v_gene: TRBV6-4; j_gene: TRBJ2-7
CDR3aa: CAWRGQGFTEAFF; CDR3nt: TGTGCCTGGCGGGGACAGGGATTCACTGAAGCTTTCTTT; abundance: .; d_gene: TRBD1; v_gene: TRBV30; j_gene: TRBJ1-1
CDR3aa: CASSQAAGLRTDTQYF; CDR3nt: TGTGCCAGCAGCCAAGCCGCGGGACTGCGCACAGATACGCAGTATTTT; abundance: .; d_gene: .; v_gene: TRBV4-2; j_gene: TRBJ2-3
CDR3aa: CATRLGQGNSPLHF; CDR3nt: TGTGCCACCCGATTAGGACAGGGCAATTCACCCCTCCACTTT; abundance: .; d_gene: TRBD1; v_gene: TRBV2; j_gene: TRBJ1-6